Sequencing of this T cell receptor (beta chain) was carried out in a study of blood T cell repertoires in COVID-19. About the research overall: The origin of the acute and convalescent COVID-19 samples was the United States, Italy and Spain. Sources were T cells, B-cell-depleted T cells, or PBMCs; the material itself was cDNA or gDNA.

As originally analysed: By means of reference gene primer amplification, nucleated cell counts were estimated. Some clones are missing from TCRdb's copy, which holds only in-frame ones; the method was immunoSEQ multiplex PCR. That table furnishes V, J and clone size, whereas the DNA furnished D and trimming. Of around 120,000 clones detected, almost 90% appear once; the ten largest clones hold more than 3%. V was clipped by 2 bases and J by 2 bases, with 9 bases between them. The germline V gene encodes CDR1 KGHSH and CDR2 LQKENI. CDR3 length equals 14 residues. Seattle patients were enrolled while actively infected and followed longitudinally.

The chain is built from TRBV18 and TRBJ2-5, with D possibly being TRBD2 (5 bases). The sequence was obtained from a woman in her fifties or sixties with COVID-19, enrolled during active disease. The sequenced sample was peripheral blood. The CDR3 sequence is CASSPSLAQETQYF. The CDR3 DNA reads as TGTGCCAGCTCACCAAGTCTAGCTCAAGAGACCCAGTACTTC.